The 12 T cell receptor beta chains presented below share a single source sample, sequenced in a study of blood T cells in healthy people across ages. Then a second PCR, running about 6 to 12 cycles, was carried out with a sample-barcoded 5' primer and a J-beta primer mix. MiXCR, applied by TCRdb to the 5' RACE reads, yields one record per CDR3 protein. The sample lists about 680,000 distinct CDR3 sequences, around 45% occurring once. The sample comprised blood. The receptor source for this set is a woman aged 60-70 years in good health.

This clonotype was recorded a few times. The CDR3 loop is CSVGWDPSSTDTQYF. CDR3 nucleotide sequence: TGCAGCGTGGGGTGGGACCCATCTAGCACAGATACGCAGTATTTT. The rearrangement links TRBV29-1 to TRBJ2-3; D might be TRBD1 or TRBD2, each matching 5 bases. Trimming stripped 6 bases from V and 0 bases from J, with 16 bases between. The germline V gene encodes CDR1 SQVTM and CDR2 ANQGSEA. The CDR3 extends over 15 amino acids.

The chain links TRBV6-2 or TRBV6-3 to TRBJ2-3, with 9 bases lining up with TRBD2. Germline V lookup: CDR1 MNHEY, CDR2 SVGEGT. There are 16 residues in the CDR3. The trim removed 6 bases at V and 4 bases at J, leaving 11 bases unmatched. The CDR3, as DNA: TGTGCCAGCAGAACCCTTAGCGGGAGATCAGCAGATACGCAGTATTTT. Residues: CASRTLSGRSADTQYF.

The rearrangement joins TRBV7-2 to TRBJ2-1, with D unclear. Germline CDR1 SGHTA, CDR2 FQGNSA. This CDR3 is built from 14 residues. Trimming shortened V by 3 bases and J by 10 bases, and 16 bases separated the two germline ends. This CDR3 is CASSFTTEGYEQFF. The CDR3 coding sequence is TGTGCCAGCAGCTTTACGACTGAAGGCTACGAGCAGTTCTTC.

V and J are TRBV10-3 and TRBJ1-1; D not certain. The CDR3 length is 14 residues. The V end was cut by 6 bases, the J end by 7 bases, with 18 bases between. The germline CDR1 and CDR2 sequences are ENHRY and SYGVKD. DNA for the CDR3: TGTGCCATCAGCGACGGACGGGCTGGGGATGAAGCTTTCTTT. Its translation: CAISDGRAGDEAFF.

The rearrangement joins TRBV6-1 to TRBJ2-2; D possibly uses TRBD1 or TRBD2 (5 bases each). The V end lost 0 bases, the J end lost 6 bases, and 20 bases lay between the germline ends. The CDR3 consists of 18 residues. The V gene's germline CDR1 is MNHNS and CDR2 SASEGT. The DNA of the CDR3 is TGTGCCAGCAGTGAAGCGCTTCCGGCACTGGGGGTGTCCGGGGAGCTGTTTTTT. It encodes CASSEALPALGVSGELFF.

The chain couples TRBV7-2 to TRBJ2-1; 7 positions match TRBD1. V was clipped by 5 bases and J by 6 bases; unmatched bases: 10. The CDR3 is 15 residues long. The germline V gene encodes CDR1 SGHTA and CDR2 FQGNSA. CDR3 DNA sequence: TGTGCCAGCAGCCGGACCGGGACAGCCTTCAATGAGCAGTTCTTC. Protein: CASSRTGTAFNEQFF. Full variable domain (remainder filled in from reference TRBV7-2 and TRBJ2-1): GAGVSQSPSNKVTEKGKDVELRCDPISGHTALYWYRQSLGQGLEFLIYFQGNSAPDKSGLPSDRFSAERTGGSVSTLTIQRTQQEDSAVYLCASSRTGTAFNEQFFGPGTRLTVL.

This chain uses TRBV18 with TRBJ2-5; 9 bases are a match to TRBD1. The length of the CDR3 is 15 residues. Germline V gene data show CDR1 as KGHSH and CDR2 as LQKENI. J was trimmed by 5 bases and V by 7 bases; bases with no gene match: 11. CDR3: CASCPRTGVGETQYF. CDR3 in DNA: TGTGCCAGCTGTCCCCGGACAGGGGTTGGGGAGACCCAGTACTTC.

In its sample, this clonotype was seen a few times. The J gene is TRBJ2-1, the V gene TRBV7-2, with TRBD2 identical over 13 bases. The CDR3 extends over 18 amino acids. J lost 9 bases, V lost 5 bases, and 16 bases had no gene match. The V gene's germline CDR1 is SGHTA and CDR2 FQGNSA. The CDR3 DNA reads as TGTGCCAGCAGCCTCCGGTCCCACGGGACTAGCGGGACAATTGAGCAGTTCTTC. It codes for CASSLRSHGTSGTIEQFF. The variable domain in full, completed from reference TRBV7-2 and TRBJ2-1, reads GAGVSQSPSNKVTEKGKDVELRCDPISGHTALYWYRQSLGQGLEFLIYFQGNSAPDKSGLPSDRFSAERTGGSVSTLTIQRTQQEDSAVYLCASSLRSHGTSGTIEQFFGPGTRLTVL.

The chain has TRBV6-6 and TRBJ2-7; TRBD1 matches at 7 bases. Trimming cost V 2 bases and J 1 base; bases outside gene matches: 5. This CDR3 is 15 amino acids long. The germline CDR1 and CDR2 sequences are MNHNY and SVGAGI (reference sequence). The DNA of the CDR3 is TGTGCCAGCAGTTACCCACTGACAGGGTCCTACGAGCAGTACTTC. It specifies CASSYPLTGSYEQYF.

The chain has TRBV7-2 and TRBJ2-7; the match to TRBD1 covers 8 bases. The V and J ends lost 1 base and 3 bases, in that order; junction bases with no gene match: 5. This CDR3 spans 15 amino acids. Per the germline V gene, CDR1 is SGHTA and CDR2 is FQGNSA. DNA for the CDR3: TGTGCCAGCAGCTTAGTTACAGGGGGGATCTACGAGCAGTACTTC. Amino acids: CASSLVTGGIYEQYF.

This clonotype has just a few counts. This chain uses TRBV11-1 with TRBJ2-1; D is tentatively TRBD1 or TRBD2 (6 bases each). The germline V gene has CDR1 SGHAT and CDR2 FQDESV (reference sequence). Trimming stripped 4 bases from V and 6 bases from J, with 13 bases between. CDR3 length equals 14 residues. CDR3 nucleotides: TGTGCCAGCAGCTCCGCGGGGACAATCAATGAGCAGTTCTTC. Translated: CASSSAGTINEQFF.

This CDR3 reads CSARVGGVGPDTQYF. The CDR3 DNA sequence: TGCAGTGCTAGAGTAGGGGGAGTTGGGCCAGATACGCAGTATTTT. This chain uses TRBV20-1 with TRBJ2-3; tentatively, D is TRBD1 (6 bases). The CDR3 runs 15 residues. Germline V gene lookup returns CDR1 DFQATT and CDR2 SNEGSKA (reference sequence). The V end lost 1 base, the J end lost 4 bases, and 15 bases lay between the germline ends.